The 12 T cell receptor beta chains given below trace back to one sample, sequenced in a study of OX40 agonist ivuxolimab in advanced cancers. Assay: immunoSEQ multiplex PCR; the TCRdb copy retains only in-frame clones and omits some. The data hold some 100,000 clones, with 85% to 90% observed a single time. The sequences come from CD4+ or CD8+ T cells sorted from blood, collected in a trial of the OX40 agonist ivuxolimab. These receptors originate from an adult with an advanced solid tumor such as melanoma, head and neck, liver or kidney cancer.

The V call is TRBV11-2, the J call TRBJ1-5, with no clear D. Deletions cut 0 bases from V and 3 bases from J, with 15 bases between. Germline CDR1 SGHAT, CDR2 FQNNGV. The CDR3 covers 17 residues. The CDR3 nucleotides read TGTGCCAGCAGCTTAGACAGGTTTGGCCCCCACAATCAGCCCCAGCATTTT. Translated: CASSLDRFGPHNQPQHF. Filled out from reference TRBV11-2 and TRBJ1-5, the complete variable domain reads EAGVAQSPRYKIIEKRQSVAFWCNPISGHATLYWYQQILGQGPKLLIQFQNNGVVDDSQLPKDRFSAERLKGVDSTLKIQPAKLEDSAVYLCASSLDRFGPHNQPQHFGDGTRLSIL.

The V and J genes are TRBV5-6 and TRBJ1-2; the D is unclear. Germline V gene lookup returns CDR1 SGHDT and CDR2 YYEEEE. Trimming shortened V by 3 bases and J by 3 bases, and 3 bases separated the two germline ends. This CDR3 contains 11 residues. CDR3 sequence (DNA): TGTGCCAGCAGCTCCGACTATGGCTACACCTTC. This encodes CASSSDYGYTF.

This sequence joins TRBV6-5 and TRBJ2-7; either TRBD1 or TRBD2 may fit D (5 bases each). Germline CDR1 MNHEY, CDR2 SVGAGI. This CDR3 spans 13 amino acids. V was shortened by 6 bases and J by 7 bases, with 16 bases between the two germline ends. The CDR3 reads CASRQRLGGEQYF. CDR3 nucleotides: TGTGCCAGCAGACAACGACTTGGGGGAGAGCAGTACTTC.

The chain joins TRBV16 to TRBJ1-2; D remains unclear. The CDR3 extends over 12 amino acids. Trimming removed 5 bases at V and 8 bases at J, with 12 bases between. Germline assignment: CDR1 KGHSY and CDR2 FQNENV. The CDR3 DNA sequence: TGTGCCAGCAGCTTAGACGTAGAGGGCTACACCTTC. Translated: CASSLDVEGYTF.

The chain has TRBV6-5 and TRBJ1-1, with 7 nucleotides matching TRBD1. CDR1 is MNHEY, CDR2 SVGAGI, per germline. V was clipped by 4 bases and J by 0 bases; unmatched bases: 8. The CDR3 spans 16 residues. CDR3 bases: TGTGCCAGCAGTTTGAGACAGGGTGAGGTGAACACTGAAGCTTTCTTT. It yields the protein CASSLRQGEVNTEAFF.

About this clone itself: Within the sample, other DNA sequences also encode this same CDR3. V gene TRBV6-1 combines with J gene TRBJ2-1; D is unclear. Germline CDR1 is MNHNS and CDR2 is SASEGT. Deletions cut 11 bases from V and 2 bases from J, with 7 bases between. CDR3 length equals 11 residues. In DNA form, the CDR3 reads TGTGCCGGTGGGGCCTACAATGAGCAGTTCTTC. Encoded protein: CAGGAYNEQFF.

This clone was seen more than once but under ten times. V gene TRBV5-1 combines with J gene TRBJ2-7; 11 bases are a match to TRBD2. Per germline, CDR1 SGHRS and CDR2 YFSETQ. This CDR3 has 14 residues. V was clipped by 4 bases and J by 2 bases; unmatched bases: 2. CDR3 residues: CASSPTSGTYEQYF. The CDR3 DNA sequence: TGCGCCAGCAGCCCGACTAGCGGGACCTACGAGCAGTACTTC.

The chain has TRBV7-9 and TRBJ2-3; D is unclear. The CDR3 totals 15 residues. Germline V gene data show CDR1 as SEHNR and CDR2 as FQNEAQ (reference sequence). Trimming cost V 4 bases and J 2 bases, with 13 bases left between them. The CDR3 coding sequence is TGTGCCAGCAGCTCCATTTTAAAGGCCACAGATACGCAGTATTTT. Protein product: CASSSILKATDTQYF.

The chain recombines TRBV28 with TRBJ1-5; no reliable D call. Germline CDR1 reads MDHEN; CDR2 reads SYDVKM. V lost 5 bases to trimming and J lost 6 bases, with 20 bases between them. The CDR3 has 16 amino acids. For the CDR3, the DNA is TGTGCCAGCAGTCCCGTTAGTTCCCCTGTCGGTCAGCCCCAGCATTTT. Amino acid sequence: CASSPVSSPVGQPQHF.

The chain employs TRBV4-2 and TRBJ2-7, with a weak D call TRBD2 (7 bases). CDR1 and CDR2 from the germline V gene are LGHNA and YNFKEQ. Trimming pared 1 base from V and 1 base from J, leaving 17 bases between. The CDR3 totals 17 residues. The CDR3 protein is CASSQARGPSVSYEQYF. The CDR3 region has the DNA TGTGCCAGCAGCCAAGCGCGGGGGCCGAGCGTGTCCTACGAGCAGTACTTC.

With regard to this clone: The junction departs from germline at one end; a sequencing error may be responsible. The chain couples TRBV7-9 to TRBJ2-7, with 10 bases aligning to TRBD2. The CDR3 sequence is 14 residues long. CDR1 SEHNR and CDR2 FQNEAQ come from the germline V gene (reference sequence). This chain's CDR3 is CASSLAGATYEQYF. CDR3 coding DNA: TGTGCCAGCAGCCTAGCGGGGGCGACCTACGAGCAGTACTTC. Full variable domain (rest looked up from reference TRBV7-9 and TRBJ2-7): DTGVSQNPRHKITKRGQNVTFRCDPISEHNRLYWYRQTLGQGPEFLTYFQNEAQLEKSRLLSDRFSAERPKGSFSTLEIQRTEQGDSAMYLCASSLAGATYEQYFGPGTRLTVT.

The chain links TRBV7-2 to TRBJ2-7; D unresolved. This CDR3 has 12 residues. V shed 5 bases and J shed 1 base, with 6 bases lying between them. Germline lookup yields CDR1 SGHTA and CDR2 FQGNSA. The CDR3 here is CASSHGSYEQYF. The CDR3 DNA reads as TGTGCCAGCAGCCATGGATCCTACGAGCAGTACTTC.